This T cell receptor (beta chain) originates from a study of blood T cell repertoires in COVID-19. How the authors handled the data: Estimated nucleated cell counts came from reference gene primer amplification. The method was immunoSEQ multiplex PCR; TCRdb's version includes in-frame clones alone and lacks a portion of them. That table is the source of V, J and clone size, and D and trimming were worked out from the DNA. The data contain roughly 310,000 clones, more than 75% of them singletons. Losses at the gene ends were 5 bases for V and 4 bases for J; bases not matched to a gene: 2. CDR1 is MNHEY and CDR2 is SMNVEV in the germline V gene (reference sequence). The CDR3 loop spans 15 amino acids.

Sample: peripheral blood. This clonotype was sampled from a woman aged 50 to 60 with active or convalescent COVID-19. This chain links TRBV27 with TRBJ2-3, with 14 bases fitting TRBD2. The CDR3 region has the DNA TGTGCCAGCAGTCCGGGACTAGCGGGAGCAGATACGCAGTATTTT. Amino acid sequence: CASSPGLAGADTQYF.